This T cell receptor beta chain emerged from a study of blood T cell repertoires in COVID-19. Turning to the study itself: In each case, the material was cDNA or gDNA derived from T cells, B-cell-depleted T cells, or PBMCs.

Sequencing was performed with immunoSEQ multiplex PCR; in TCRdb, only in-frame clones are kept and a portion is missing. Of fewer than 350,000 clones in the sample, 88% were seen once. Between the trimmed V and J ends, which lost 6 bases and 5 bases, there was a span of 11 bases. The germline gives CDR1 SNHLY, CDR2 FYNNEI. CDR3 length: 13 amino acids. The sequencing input was PBMCs or T cells enriched from blood (not recorded which). J is TRBJ1-5 and V is TRBV2; the D gene is possibly TRBD1 (6 bases). This receptor was identified in a woman younger than 45 who had recovered from COVID-19. This CDR3 reads CASRDSSYQPQHF. The CDR3 nucleotides read TGTGCCAGCAGGGACAGCTCCTATCAGCCCCAGCATTTT.